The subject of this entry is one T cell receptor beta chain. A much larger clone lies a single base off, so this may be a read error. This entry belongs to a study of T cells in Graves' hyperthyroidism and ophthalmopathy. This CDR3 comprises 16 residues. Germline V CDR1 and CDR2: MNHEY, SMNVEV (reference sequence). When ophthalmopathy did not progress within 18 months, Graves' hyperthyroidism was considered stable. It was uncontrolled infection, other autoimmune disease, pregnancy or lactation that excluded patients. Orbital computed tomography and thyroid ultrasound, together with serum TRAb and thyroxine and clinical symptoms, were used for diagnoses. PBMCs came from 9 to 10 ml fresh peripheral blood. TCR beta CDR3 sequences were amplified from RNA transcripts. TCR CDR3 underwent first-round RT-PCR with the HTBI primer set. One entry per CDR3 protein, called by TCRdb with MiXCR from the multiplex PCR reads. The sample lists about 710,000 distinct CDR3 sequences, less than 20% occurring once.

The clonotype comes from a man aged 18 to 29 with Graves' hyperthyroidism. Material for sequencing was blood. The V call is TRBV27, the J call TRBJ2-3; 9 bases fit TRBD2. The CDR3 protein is CVSSGGVAGVGDTQYF. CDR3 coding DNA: TGTGTCAGCAGTGGAGGAGTAGCGGGAGTTGGGGATACGCAGTATTTT.